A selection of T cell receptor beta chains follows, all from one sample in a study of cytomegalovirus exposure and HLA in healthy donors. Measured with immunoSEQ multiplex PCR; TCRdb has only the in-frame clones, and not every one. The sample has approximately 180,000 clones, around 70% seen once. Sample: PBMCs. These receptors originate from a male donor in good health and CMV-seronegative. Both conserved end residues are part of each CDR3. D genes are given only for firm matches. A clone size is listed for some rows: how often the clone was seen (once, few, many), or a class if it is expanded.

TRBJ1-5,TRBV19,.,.,TGTGCCAGTAGTATTGGGTGGAGGATTAGGAATCAGCCCCAGCATTTT,CASSIGWRIRNQPQHF
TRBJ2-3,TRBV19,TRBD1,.,TGTGCCAGTAGTTTCCGGACAGGGGCCACTAGCACAGATACGCAGTATTTT,CASSFRTGATSTDTQYF
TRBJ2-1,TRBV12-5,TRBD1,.,TGTGCTAGTGGCTTGGGACAGGGGAACTACAATGAGCAGTTCTTC,CASGLGQGNYNEQFF
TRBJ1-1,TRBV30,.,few,TGTGCCTGGAGTGTGTATCCCGACACTGAAGCTTTCTTT,CAWSVYPDTEAFF
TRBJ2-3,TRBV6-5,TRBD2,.,TGTGCCAGCAGTTACCGGACTAGCGGAGATACGCAGTATTTT,CASSYRTSGDTQYF
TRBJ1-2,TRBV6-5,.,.,TGTGCCAGCAGCCTGATTGGAGGGAACTATGGCTACACCTTC,CASSLIGGNYGYTF
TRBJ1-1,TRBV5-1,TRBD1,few,TGCGCCAGCAGGCACCGGGACAGGGTCTCTGAAGCTTTCTTT,CASRHRDRVSEAFF
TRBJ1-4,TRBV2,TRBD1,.,TGTGCCAGCAGTATGGGACAGGGAGATGAAAAACTGTTTTTT,CASSMGQGDEKLFF
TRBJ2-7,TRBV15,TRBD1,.,TGTGCCACCAGCAGAGATCCAGGGACAGGGGGGTACGAGCAGTACTTC,CATSRDPGTGGYEQYF
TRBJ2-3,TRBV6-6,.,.,TGTGCCAGCAGTTGGGTAGCGAAGATGGGCACAGATACGCAGTATTTT,CASSWVAKMGTDTQYF
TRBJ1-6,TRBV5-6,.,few,TGTGCCAGCACCACGTGGCTAGCAAGCTCCTATAATTCACCCCTCCACTTT,CASTTWLASSYNSPLHF
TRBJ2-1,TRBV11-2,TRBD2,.,TGTGCCAGCAGCTTTATAGCGGGAGGGCCCCCCTACAATGAGCAGTTCTTC,CASSFIAGGPPYNEQFF
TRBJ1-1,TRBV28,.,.,TGTGCCAGCAGGGCGAACACTGAAGCTTTCTTT,CASRANTEAFF
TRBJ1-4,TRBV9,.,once,TGTGCCAGCAGCGTAGCAAGGGGGTCAGGAGAAAAACTGTTTTTT,CASSVARGSGEKLFF
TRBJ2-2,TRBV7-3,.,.,TGTGCCAGCAGCCCCTGGGCAGGGATTGCTACCGGGGAGCTGTTTTTT,CASSPWAGIATGELFF
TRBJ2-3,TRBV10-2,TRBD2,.,TGCGCCAGCAGCTTATCTCAGGCTAGCGGGAGCCGGGGAGCGCAGTATTTT,CASSLSQASGSRGAQYF
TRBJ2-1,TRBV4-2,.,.,TGTGCCAGCAGCCAAGATCATGGTGCTAGCCTCTCCTACAATGAGCAGTTCTTC,CASSQDHGASLSYNEQFF
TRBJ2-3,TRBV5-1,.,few,TGCGCCAGCAGCTTGAGTAGTCGGACAGATACGCAGTATTTT,CASSLSSRTDTQYF
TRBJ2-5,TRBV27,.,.,TGTGCCAGTTTTACAGCAACGTACCAAGAGACCCAGTACTTC,CASFTATYQETQYF
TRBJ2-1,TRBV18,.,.,TGTGCCAGCTCACCACCGTTGAGCAATGAGCAGTTCTTC,CASSPPLSNEQFF
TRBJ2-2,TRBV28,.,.,TGTGCCAGCAGTTTTAGGGGTGGCGGGGAGCTGTTTTTT,CASSFRGGGELFF
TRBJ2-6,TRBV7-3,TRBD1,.,TGTGCCAGCAGCTTTCGGGGGACAGGGGAAACTGGGGCCAACGTCCTGACTTTC,CASSFRGTGETGANVLTF
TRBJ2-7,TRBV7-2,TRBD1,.,TGTGCCAGCAGCCAAAGGACAGGAGTGGGAAACGAGCAGTACTTC,CASSQRTGVGNEQYF
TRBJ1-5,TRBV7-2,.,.,TGTGCCAGCAGCTTAGGCCGGCGGGGGGGCGATCAGCCCCAGCATTTT,CASSLGRRGGDQPQHF
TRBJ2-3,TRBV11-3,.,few,TGTGCCAGCAGCTTACGGGACTCTCTCCAAGATACGCAGTATTTT,CASSLRDSLQDTQYF
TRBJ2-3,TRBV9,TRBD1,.,TGTGCCAGCAGTGTAGACAGGGGCGCGACAGATACGCAGTATTTT,CASSVDRGATDTQYF
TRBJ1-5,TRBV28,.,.,TGTGCCAGCAATCTGGAGGGATGGCCCCAGCATTTT,CASNLEGWPQHF
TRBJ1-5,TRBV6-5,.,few,TGTGCCAGCAGCTCCTATGGTGAGACCCAGCATTTT,CASSSYGETQHF